This T cell receptor beta chain was obtained from a study of blood T cells in healthy people across ages. It was with a sample-barcoded 5' primer and a J-beta primer mix that a second PCR of roughly 7 to 12 cycles was run. Each cDNA molecule was tagged by a template-switch adaptor that had 12 random nucleotides. TCRdb re-derived calls from the 5' RACE reads in MiXCR, one entry per CDR3 protein. The repertoire has approximately 940,000 distinct CDR3 sequences, approximately 49% of them found once; the top ten carry about an eighth. The CDR3 is 16 residues long. Germline V gene lookup returns CDR1 KGHDR and CDR2 SFDVKD. The junction had 10 bases not matched to a gene; V was cut back by 4 bases and J by 5 bases.

The rearrangement joins TRBV24-1 to TRBJ1-1; 9 bases line up with TRBD1. The origin of this receptor is a young man in good health. The specimen was blood. The CDR3 DNA reads TGTGCCACCAGTGACAATACAGGGGGCGCGAGGACTGAAGCTTTCTTT. This sequence encodes CATSDNTGGARTEAFF.